The rows below give T cell receptor beta chains drawn from one sample of a study of blood T cell repertoires in COVID-19. The method was immunoSEQ multiplex PCR; TCRdb's version includes in-frame clones alone and lacks a portion of them. The table includes approximately 210,000 clones, roughly four fifths detected once. Input material: peripheral blood. These receptors all come from a woman between 35 and 50 years old with acute or convalescent COVID-19. Each CDR3 is given with its conserved first and last residue. Fields, in order: J gene, clone size, V gene, D gene, CDR3 protein, CDR3 DNA. D genes are given only for firm matches. Size values are once, few and many counts, or a class for expanded clones, and some rows have none.

J gene: TRBJ2-1
clone size: .
V gene: TRBV7-3
D gene: .
CDR3 protein: CASSPPGAGGNNEQFF
CDR3 DNA: TGTGCCAGCAGCCCCCCAGGCGCAGGGGGGAACAATGAGCAGTTCTTC

J gene: TRBJ2-5
clone size: .
V gene: TRBV5-6
D gene: .
CDR3 protein: CASSLAGYQETQYF
CDR3 DNA: TGTGCCAGCAGCTTGGCCGGGTACCAAGAGACCCAGTACTTC

J gene: TRBJ1-2
clone size: .
V gene: TRBV5-4
D gene: TRBD1
CDR3 protein: CASSLARTGGNDGYTF
CDR3 DNA: TGTGCCAGCAGCTTAGCTAGGACAGGGGGTAATGATGGCTACACCTTC

J gene: TRBJ2-7
clone size: .
V gene: TRBV6-6
D gene: TRBD2
CDR3 protein: CASSFSGSASEQYF
CDR3 DNA: TGTGCCAGCAGCTTTAGCGGGAGCGCCTCCGAGCAGTACTTC

J gene: TRBJ2-1
clone size: .
V gene: TRBV20-1
D gene: TRBD2
CDR3 protein: CSASASGGLGAGHNEQFF
CDR3 DNA: TGCAGTGCTAGTGCTAGCGGGGGCCTGGGGGCGGGTCACAATGAGCAGTTCTTC

J gene: TRBJ1-5
clone size: .
V gene: TRBV5-6
D gene: TRBD1
CDR3 protein: CASSLTGGANQPQHF
CDR3 DNA: TGTGCCAGCAGCCTAACAGGGGGCGCGAATCAGCCCCAGCATTTT

J gene: TRBJ1-1
clone size: .
V gene: TRBV5-1
D gene: TRBD1
CDR3 protein: CASSLALTGGRTEAFF
CDR3 DNA: TGCGCCAGCAGCTTGGCCCTAACAGGGGGAAGGACTGAAGCTTTCTTT

J gene: TRBJ1-2
clone size: many
V gene: TRBV13
D gene: .
CDR3 protein: CASSLEDRTDYGYTF
CDR3 DNA: TGTGCCAGCAGCTTAGAGGATCGGACAGACTATGGCTACACCTTC

J gene: TRBJ2-1
clone size: few
V gene: TRBV5-4
D gene: .
CDR3 protein: CASSLNAGYNEQFF
CDR3 DNA: TGTGCCAGCAGCTTGAACGCAGGTTACAATGAGCAGTTCTTC

J gene: TRBJ2-2
clone size: .
V gene: TRBV21-1
D gene: .
CDR3 protein: CASSKDRGTNTGELFF
CDR3 DNA: TGTGCCAGCAGCAAAGACAGGGGGACGAACACCGGGGAGCTGTTTTTT

J gene: TRBJ1-5
clone size: .
V gene: TRBV7-6
D gene: .
CDR3 protein: CASSLASPRDGFSQPQHF
CDR3 DNA: TGTGCCAGCAGCTTAGCGTCCCCCCGCGACGGGTTTAGCCAGCCCCAGCATTTT

J gene: TRBJ2-2
clone size: .
V gene: TRBV5-1
D gene: TRBD1
CDR3 protein: CASSFLTGDVVTGELFF
CDR3 DNA: TGCGCCAGCAGCTTTCTTACAGGGGACGTGGTTACCGGGGAGCTGTTTTTT

J gene: TRBJ2-1
clone size: .
V gene: TRBV4-3
D gene: TRBD2
CDR3 protein: CASSQDTGREGHYDNEQFF
CDR3 DNA: TGCGCCAGCAGCCAAGATACGGGCCGGGAGGGCCACTATGACAATGAGCAGTTCTTC

J gene: TRBJ1-2
clone size: .
V gene: TRBV7-2
D gene: TRBD1
CDR3 protein: CASRQGQLYGYTF
CDR3 DNA: TGTGCCAGCCGACAGGGGCAACTCTATGGCTACACCTTC

J gene: TRBJ2-3
clone size: .
V gene: TRBV4-2
D gene: TRBD2
CDR3 protein: CASSQEGRRGGADTQYF
CDR3 DNA: TGTGCCAGCAGCCAAGAGGGGCGGCGGGGGGGCGCAGATACGCAGTATTTT

J gene: TRBJ1-1
clone size: .
V gene: TRBV2
D gene: .
CDR3 protein: CASSGRQANTEAFF
CDR3 DNA: TGTGCCAGCAGTGGACGACAGGCCAACACTGAAGCTTTCTTT

J gene: TRBJ2-2
clone size: .
V gene: TRBV6-1
D gene: .
CDR3 protein: CASSNSVTGELFF
CDR3 DNA: TGTGCCAGCAGTAATAGTGTTACCGGGGAGCTGTTTTTT

J gene: TRBJ1-4
clone size: once
V gene: TRBV19
D gene: TRBD1
CDR3 protein: CADTIRPGTGAEKLFF
CDR3 DNA: TGTGCCGATACCATCAGGCCCGGGACAGGGGCGGAAAAACTGTTTTTT

J gene: TRBJ2-4
clone size: once
V gene: TRBV19
D gene: TRBD2
CDR3 protein: CASKAGSGGDKNIQYF
CDR3 DNA: TGTGCCAGTAAGGCGGGTAGCGGGGGAGATAAAAACATTCAGTACTTC

J gene: TRBJ2-7
clone size: .
V gene: TRBV19
D gene: TRBD2
CDR3 protein: CATGLAAENVYEQYF
CDR3 DNA: TGTGCCACCGGACTAGCGGCCGAAAATGTCTACGAGCAGTACTTC

J gene: TRBJ1-2
clone size: .
V gene: TRBV27
D gene: .
CDR3 protein: CASSLNRVNYGYTF
CDR3 DNA: TGTGCCAGCAGTTTAAACAGGGTGAACTATGGCTACACCTTC

J gene: TRBJ2-7
clone size: .
V gene: TRBV18
D gene: TRBD1
CDR3 protein: CASSPTGTGYLEQYF
CDR3 DNA: TGTGCCAGCTCACCCACCGGGACAGGGTATCTCGAGCAGTACTTC

J gene: TRBJ1-1
clone size: .
V gene: TRBV13
D gene: .
CDR3 protein: CASSLEGKTEAFF
CDR3 DNA: TGTGCCAGCAGCTTGGAGGGGAAGACTGAAGCTTTCTTT